This T cell receptor (beta chain) is drawn from a study of identifying expanded T cells in peripheral blood. Study outcomes and limitations: Two-week clone count variance significantly increased as total template count grew. Differentially abundant clones: around 1.2 between replicates, about 15 at around 14 days, 19 to 20 at four.

Collection occurred without any documented infections or immune events in donors. Germline CDR1 LNHDA, CDR2 SQIVND (reference sequence). Trimming removed 7 bases from V and 7 bases from J, with 28 bases in between. This CDR3 has 18 residues. To note about this clone: Antigen specificity is unknown.

Clones were read by immunoSEQ multiplex PCR, and TCRdb kept only the in-frame ones, dropping some. The sample contains under 95,000 clones, 75% to 90% of which appear only once. The sequence derives from a person aged 18 to 75 in good health. The sequenced sample was blood. V is TRBV19 and J is TRBJ1-4, with D possibly being TRBD1 (6 bases). The CDR3 sequence: CASTSGPGHLVEGEKLFF. As DNA, the CDR3 is TGTGCCAGTACCTCAGGCCCGGGACACCTGGTAGAAGGTGAAAAACTGTTTTTT.